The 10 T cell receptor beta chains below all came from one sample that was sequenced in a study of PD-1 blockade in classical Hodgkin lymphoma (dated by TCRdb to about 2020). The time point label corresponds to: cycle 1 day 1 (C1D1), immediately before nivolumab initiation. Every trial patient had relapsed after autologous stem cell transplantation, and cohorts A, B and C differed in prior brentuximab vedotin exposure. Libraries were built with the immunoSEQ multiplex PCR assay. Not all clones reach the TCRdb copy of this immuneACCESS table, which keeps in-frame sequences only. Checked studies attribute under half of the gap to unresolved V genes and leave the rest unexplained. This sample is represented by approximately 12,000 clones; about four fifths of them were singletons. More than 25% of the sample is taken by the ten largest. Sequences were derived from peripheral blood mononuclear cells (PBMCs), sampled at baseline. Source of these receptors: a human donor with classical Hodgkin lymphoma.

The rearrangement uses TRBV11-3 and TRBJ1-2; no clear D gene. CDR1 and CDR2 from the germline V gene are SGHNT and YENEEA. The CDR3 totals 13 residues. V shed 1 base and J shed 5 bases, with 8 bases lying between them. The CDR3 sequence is CASSLVGLYGYTF. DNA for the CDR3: TGTGCCAGCAGCTTAGTCGGGTTGTATGGCTACACCTTC.

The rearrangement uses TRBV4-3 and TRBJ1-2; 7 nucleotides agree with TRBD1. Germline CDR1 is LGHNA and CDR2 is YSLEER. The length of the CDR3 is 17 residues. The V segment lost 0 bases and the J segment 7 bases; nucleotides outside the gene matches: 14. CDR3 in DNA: TGCGCCAGCAGCCAAGATGCCCAGACAGGGCCGGGGGGTGGCTACACCTTC. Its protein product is CASSQDAQTGPGGGYTF.

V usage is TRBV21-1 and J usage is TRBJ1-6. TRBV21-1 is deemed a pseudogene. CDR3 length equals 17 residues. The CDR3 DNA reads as TGTGCCAGCAGCTCGAGGACGGGAGAGTCCTATAATTCACCCCTCCACTTT. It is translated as CASSSRTGESYNSPLHF.

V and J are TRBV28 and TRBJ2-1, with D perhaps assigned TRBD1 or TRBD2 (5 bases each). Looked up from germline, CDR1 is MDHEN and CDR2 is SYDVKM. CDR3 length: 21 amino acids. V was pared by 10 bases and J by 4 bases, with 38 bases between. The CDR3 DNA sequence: TGTGCCAACTCCTCCTCCCGCACCGGGACCCGGAACCTTATCACATACAATGAGCAGTTCTTC. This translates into CANSSSRTGTRNLITYNEQFF.

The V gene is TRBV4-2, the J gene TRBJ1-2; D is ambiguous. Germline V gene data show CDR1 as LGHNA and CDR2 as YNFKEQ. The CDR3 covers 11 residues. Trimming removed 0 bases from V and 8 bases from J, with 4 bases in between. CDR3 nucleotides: TGTGCCAGCAGCCAAGATCTGGGCTACACCTTC. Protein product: CASSQDLGYTF.

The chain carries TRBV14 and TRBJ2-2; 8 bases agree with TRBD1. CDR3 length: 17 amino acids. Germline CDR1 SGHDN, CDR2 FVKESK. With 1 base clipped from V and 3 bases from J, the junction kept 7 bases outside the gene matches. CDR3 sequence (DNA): TGTGCCAGCAGCCAAGCCGGGACAGGTTACTACACCGGGGAGCTGTTTTTT. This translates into CASSQAGTGYYTGELFF.

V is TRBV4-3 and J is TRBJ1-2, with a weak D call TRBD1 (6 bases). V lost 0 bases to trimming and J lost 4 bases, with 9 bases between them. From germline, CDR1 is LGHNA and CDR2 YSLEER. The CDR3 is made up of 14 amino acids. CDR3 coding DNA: TGCGCCAGCAGCCAAGAACGAGGGGGCTATGGCTACACCTTC. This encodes CASSQERGGYGYTF.

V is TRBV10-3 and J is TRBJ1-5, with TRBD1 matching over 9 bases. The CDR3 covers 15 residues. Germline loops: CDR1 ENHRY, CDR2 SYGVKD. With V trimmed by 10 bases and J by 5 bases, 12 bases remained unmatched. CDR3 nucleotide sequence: TGTGCCACCGGGAGGACAGGGGAAAAGGATCAGCCCCAGCATTTT. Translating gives CATGRTGEKDQPQHF.

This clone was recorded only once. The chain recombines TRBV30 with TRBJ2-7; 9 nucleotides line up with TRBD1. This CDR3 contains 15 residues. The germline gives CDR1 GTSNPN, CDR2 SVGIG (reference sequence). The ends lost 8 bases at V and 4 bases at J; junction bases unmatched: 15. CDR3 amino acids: CAGLRDRDIGYEQYF. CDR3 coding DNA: TGTGCCGGACTCCGGGACAGGGACATCGGGTACGAGCAGTACTTC.

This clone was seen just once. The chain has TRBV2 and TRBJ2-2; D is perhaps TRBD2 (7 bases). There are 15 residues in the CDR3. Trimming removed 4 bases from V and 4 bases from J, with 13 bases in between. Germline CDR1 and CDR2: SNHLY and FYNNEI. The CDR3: CASSVSGTITGELFF. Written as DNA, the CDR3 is TGTGCCAGCAGTGTGAGCGGGACAATCACCGGGGAGCTGTTTTTT. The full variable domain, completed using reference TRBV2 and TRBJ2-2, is EPEVTQTPSHQVTQMGQEVILRCVPISNHLYFYWYRQILGQKVEFLVSFYNNEISEKSEIFDDQFSVERPDGSNFTLKIRSTKLEDSAMYFCASSVSGTITGELFFGEGSRLTVL.